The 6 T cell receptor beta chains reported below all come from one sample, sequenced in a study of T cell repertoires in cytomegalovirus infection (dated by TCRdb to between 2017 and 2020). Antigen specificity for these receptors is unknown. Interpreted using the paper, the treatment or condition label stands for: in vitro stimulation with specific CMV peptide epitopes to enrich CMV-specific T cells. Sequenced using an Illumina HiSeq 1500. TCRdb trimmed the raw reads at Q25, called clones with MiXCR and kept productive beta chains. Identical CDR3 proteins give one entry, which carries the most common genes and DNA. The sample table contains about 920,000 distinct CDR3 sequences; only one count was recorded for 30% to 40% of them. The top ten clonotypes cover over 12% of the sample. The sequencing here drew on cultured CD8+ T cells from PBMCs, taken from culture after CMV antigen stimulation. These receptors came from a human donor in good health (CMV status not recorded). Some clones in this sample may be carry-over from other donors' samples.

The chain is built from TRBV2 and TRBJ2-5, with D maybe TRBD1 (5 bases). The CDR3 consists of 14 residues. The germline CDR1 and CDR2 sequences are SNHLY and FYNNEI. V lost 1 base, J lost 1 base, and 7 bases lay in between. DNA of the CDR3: TGTGCCAGCAGTGAAGGGGGCATCCAAGAGACCCAGTACTTC. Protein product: CASSEGGIQETQYF.

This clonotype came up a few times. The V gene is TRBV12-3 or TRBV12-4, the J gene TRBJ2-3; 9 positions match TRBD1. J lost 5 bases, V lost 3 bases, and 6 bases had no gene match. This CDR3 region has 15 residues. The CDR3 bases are TGTGCCAGCAGTTTCCGGGACAGGGTTATAGATACGCAGTATTTT. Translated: CASSFRDRVIDTQYF.

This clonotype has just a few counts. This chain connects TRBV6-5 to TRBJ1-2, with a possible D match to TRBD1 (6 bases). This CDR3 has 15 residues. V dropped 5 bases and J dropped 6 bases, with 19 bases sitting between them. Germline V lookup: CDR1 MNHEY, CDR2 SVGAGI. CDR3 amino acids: CASSPFGGGRDGYTF. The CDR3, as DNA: TGTGCCAGCAGTCCCTTTGGGGGGGGCCGGGATGGCTACACCTTC.

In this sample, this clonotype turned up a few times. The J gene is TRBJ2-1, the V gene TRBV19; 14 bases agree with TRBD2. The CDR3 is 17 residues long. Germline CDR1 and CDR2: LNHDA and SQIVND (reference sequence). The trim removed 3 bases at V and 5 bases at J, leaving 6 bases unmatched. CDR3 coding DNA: TGTGCCAGTAGTATGGGACTAGCGGGGGCCCCTGACAATGAGCAGTTCTTC. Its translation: CASSMGLAGAPDNEQFF.

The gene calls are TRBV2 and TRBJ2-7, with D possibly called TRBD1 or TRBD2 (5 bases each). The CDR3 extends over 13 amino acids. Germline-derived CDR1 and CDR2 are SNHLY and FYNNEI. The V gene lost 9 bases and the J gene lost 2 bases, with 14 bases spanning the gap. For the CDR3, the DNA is TGTGCCAGGGGGGAGACAGATCCCTACGAGCAGTACTTC. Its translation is CARGETDPYEQYF.

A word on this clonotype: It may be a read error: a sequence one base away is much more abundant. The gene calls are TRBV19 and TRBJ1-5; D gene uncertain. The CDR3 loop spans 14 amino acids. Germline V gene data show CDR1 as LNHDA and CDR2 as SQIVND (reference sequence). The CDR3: CVSSILMKTQPQHF. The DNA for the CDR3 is TGTGTCAGTAGTATTTTAATGAAAACTCAGCCCCAGCATTTT.